A selection of T cell receptor beta chains follows, all from one sample in a study of T-cell reconstitution after alpha-beta-depleted transplantation in children. TCRdb used MiXCR to reprocess the PCR reads, holding one entry per CDR3 protein. The data show about 98,000 distinct CDR3 sequences, 23% seen once. Material: PBMCs, obtained before TCRalphabeta/CD19-depleted stem cell transplant. The receptors originated from a boy younger than 10 with acute lymphoblastic leukemia, due to receive a stem cell transplant. Each CDR3 is given with its conserved first and last residue. The D gene is left open where the match is weak. Size tells how often a clone was seen (once, few, many) or the class of an expanded clone, and some rows leave it out.

j_call	clone_size	d_call	v_call	cdr3_aa	cdr3_nt
TRBJ1-1	.	TRBD1	TRBV12-3/TRBV12-4	CASRMPGQSMNTEAFF	TGTGCCAGCAGGATGCCGGGACAGAGCATGAACACTGAAGCTTTCTTT
TRBJ2-5	few	TRBD2	TRBV7-2	CASSPIAGGGETQYF	TGTGCCAGCAGCCCCATAGCGGGAGGGGGTGAGACCCAGTACTTC
TRBJ1-1	few	.	TRBV2	CASSEVRKVSAEAFF	TGTGCCAGCAGTGAGGTTCGAAAGGTCTCGGCTGAAGCTTTCTTT
TRBJ2-6	few	.	TRBV5-1	CASSLVGTGFGANVLTF	TGCGCCAGCAGCTTGGTGGGTACAGGGTTTGGGGCCAACGTCCTGACTTTC
TRBJ2-7	many	.	TRBV20-1	CSASSPGDRYEQYF	TGCAGTGCTAGTTCCCCAGGGGATAGGTACGAGCAGTACTTC
TRBJ2-1	few	.	TRBV20-1	CSARDHSYNEQFF	TGCAGTGCCCGGGACCACTCCTACAATGAGCAGTTCTTC
TRBJ2-6	few	.	TRBV7-9	CASSLGRYTGANVLTF	TGTGCCAGCAGCTTAGGCCGATATACTGGGGCCAACGTCCTGACTTTC
TRBJ1-5	many	TRBD1	TRBV28	CASSPGTGGPQPQHF	TGTGCCAGCAGTCCCGGGACAGGGGGCCCTCAGCCCCAGCATTTT
TRBJ2-7	.	.	TRBV25-1	CARSDDRFYEQYF	TGTGCCCGCAGTGACGACAGGTTCTACGAGCAGTACTTC
TRBJ2-4	few	TRBD2	TRBV20-1	CSASQTSGGPQYF	TGCAGTGCTAGCCAGACTAGCGGAGGGCCGCAGTACTTC
TRBJ2-5	few	TRBD2	TRBV5-1	CASSSGLAGLYQETQYF	TGCGCCAGCAGCTCGGGACTAGCGGGGCTGTACCAAGAGACCCAGTACTTC
TRBJ2-3	.	.	TRBV30	CAWSADSRLDTQYF	TGTGCCTGGAGTGCGGACTCACGGCTGGATACGCAGTATTTT
TRBJ2-1	once	.	TRBV29-1	CSVRPVGVVVEQFF	TGCAGCGTCCGCCCGGTAGGCGTGGTGGTTGAGCAGTTCTTC
TRBJ2-1	few	.	TRBV28	CASGLHRPDYNEQFF	TGTGCCAGCGGATTACATCGACCCGACTACAATGAGCAGTTCTTC
TRBJ2-1	many	TRBD2	TRBV5-1	CASSLAPTSGSAYEQFF	TGCGCCAGCAGCTTGGCCCCCACTAGCGGGAGTGCGTATGAGCAGTTCTTC
TRBJ2-3	.	.	TRBV7-3	CASSLGRGSDTQYF	TGTGCCAGCAGCTTAGGCAGGGGATCAGATACGCAGTATTTT
TRBJ2-2	many	.	TRBV7-3	CASSLKAGARNTGELFF	TGTGCCAGCAGCTTAAAGGCAGGGGCGCGGAACACCGGGGAGCTGTTTTTT
TRBJ2-7	.	.	TRBV15	CATSRDRGYSAYEQYF	TGTGCCACCAGCAGAGACAGGGGATACTCCGCCTACGAGCAGTACTTC
TRBJ2-7	.	TRBD1	TRBV6-1	CASSEAGDRADEQYF	TGTGCCAGCAGTGAAGCTGGCGACAGGGCCGACGAGCAGTACTTC
TRBJ2-5	few	.	TRBV5-5	CASSGFPGAFQETQYF	TGTGCCAGCAGCGGCTTTCCCGGGGCTTTCCAAGAGACCCAGTACTTC
TRBJ2-7	once	TRBD2	TRBV7-4	CASSSTGGLAGYEQYF	TGTGCCAGCAGCTCGACAGGTGGGCTAGCGGGCTACGAGCAGTACTTC
TRBJ1-2	.	.	TRBV29-1	CSVESNYGYTF	TGCAGCGTTGAATCGAACTATGGCTACACCTTC
TRBJ2-1	few	TRBD1	TRBV24-1	CATRRTGGDEQFF	TGTGCCACCAGGAGAACAGGGGGCGATGAGCAGTTCTTC
TRBJ1-4	many	.	TRBV7-2	CASSSELNEKLFF	TGTGCCAGCAGCTCAGAACTGAATGAAAAACTGTTTTTT